This T cell receptor beta chain is from a study of T cell changes during pregnancy in multiple sclerosis. CDR1 is GTSNPN and CDR2 is SVGIG in the germline V gene (reference sequence). V lost 0 bases to trimming and J lost 4 bases; unmatched junction nucleotides: 3. CDR3 length: 14 residues. This clone has a single count. Sequenced by immunoSEQ multiplex PCR; TCRdb stores in-frame clones only, minus some. The sample holds roughly 56,000 clones, roughly nine tenths seen once. Here the sequenced sample was CD4+ T cells from peripheral blood mononuclear cells, taken after pregnancy. The chain recombines TRBV30 with TRBJ1-2; 9 bases are shared with TRBD1. This sequence originates from a female donor in good health, enrolled as a control in a pregnancy study. As DNA, the CDR3 is TGTGCCTGGAGTGTCCTGGACAGGGGCTATGGCTACACCTTC. This translates into CAWSVLDRGYGYTF.